Listed below are T cell receptor beta chains from one sample, sequenced in a study of blood T cell repertoires in COVID-19. Sequencing used immunoSEQ multiplex PCR; TCRdb keeps in-frame clones, though not all of them. The sample includes tens of thousands of clones, around 85% seen only once; the top ten take about 15%. Specimen: peripheral blood. Every receptor here comes from a human donor in a cohort sampled during active COVID-19. Both conserved end residues are part of each CDR3. The order of the fields is D gene, CDR3 length, V gene, J gene, clone size, CDR3 protein, CDR3 DNA. D genes are given only for firm matches. Clone size is stated in some rows and not others, as once, few, many or a class when expanded.

d_call: NA
cdr3_length: 15
v_call: TRBV5-1
j_call: TRBJ2-3
clone_size: NA
cdr3_aa: CASSFLADSTDTQYF
cdr3_nt: TGCGCCAGCAGCTTCTTAGCGGATAGCACAGATACGCAGTATTTT

d_call: NA
cdr3_length: 14
v_call: TRBV19
j_call: TRBJ1-6
clone_size: NA
cdr3_aa: CASSTGRMNSPLHF
cdr3_nt: TGTGCCAGTAGTACAGGGCGTATGAATTCACCCCTCCACTTT

d_call: TRBD2
cdr3_length: 14
v_call: TRBV7-9
j_call: TRBJ2-7
clone_size: NA
cdr3_aa: CASSSAAGVYEQYF
cdr3_nt: TGTGCCAGCAGCTCAGCAGCGGGAGTATACGAGCAGTACTTC

d_call: NA
cdr3_length: 15
v_call: TRBV7-9
j_call: TRBJ1-4
clone_size: NA
cdr3_aa: CASSSPRDLGEKLFF
cdr3_nt: TGTGCCAGCAGCTCTCCTAGGGACTTGGGGGAAAAACTGTTTTTT

d_call: TRBD2
cdr3_length: 12
v_call: TRBV7-6
j_call: TRBJ2-1
clone_size: NA
cdr3_aa: CASSLLAGEQFF
cdr3_nt: TGTGCCAGCAGCTTGCTAGCGGGCGAGCAGTTCTTC

d_call: TRBD1
cdr3_length: 15
v_call: TRBV27
j_call: TRBJ1-1
clone_size: NA
cdr3_aa: CASSPRQGMNTEAFF
cdr3_nt: TGTGCCAGCAGTCCCCGACAGGGAATGAACACTGAAGCTTTCTTT

d_call: TRBD2
cdr3_length: 16
v_call: TRBV7-6
j_call: TRBJ2-3
clone_size: NA
cdr3_aa: CASSLTQREGRDTQYF
cdr3_nt: TGTGCCAGCAGCTTAACCCAGCGGGAGGGCCGGGATACGCAGTATTTT

d_call: TRBD2
cdr3_length: 15
v_call: TRBV7-9
j_call: TRBJ2-3
clone_size: NA
cdr3_aa: CASSTEREPTDTQYF
cdr3_nt: TGTGCCAGCAGCACTGAGCGGGAACCCACAGATACGCAGTATTTT

d_call: TRBD1
cdr3_length: 14
v_call: TRBV6-5
j_call: TRBJ2-7
clone_size: NA
cdr3_aa: CASSYRGQGGEQYF
cdr3_nt: TGTGCCAGCAGTTACAGGGGACAGGGTGGCGAGCAGTACTTC

d_call: NA
cdr3_length: 15
v_call: TRBV27
j_call: TRBJ2-7
clone_size: NA
cdr3_aa: CASSFSGTGTYEQYF
cdr3_nt: TGTGCCAGCAGTTTTAGCGGGACAGGGACCTACGAGCAGTACTTC

d_call: TRBD1
cdr3_length: 13
v_call: TRBV19
j_call: TRBJ1-1
clone_size: NA
cdr3_aa: CASAPDRGTEAFF
cdr3_nt: TGTGCCAGTGCTCCTGACAGGGGCACTGAAGCTTTCTTT

d_call: NA
cdr3_length: 15
v_call: TRBV28
j_call: TRBJ2-7
clone_size: once
cdr3_aa: CASSSSGVPPYEQYF
cdr3_nt: TGTGCCAGCAGTTCATCAGGGGTCCCCCCCTACGAGCAGTACTTC

d_call: TRBD1
cdr3_length: 15
v_call: TRBV29-1
j_call: TRBJ2-1
clone_size: NA
cdr3_aa: CSVEYRDRGYNEQFF
cdr3_nt: TGCAGCGTTGAATATCGAGACAGGGGGTACAATGAGCAGTTCTTC

d_call: TRBD1
cdr3_length: 12
v_call: TRBV5-4
j_call: TRBJ1-2
clone_size: once
cdr3_aa: CASSLDRVGYTF
cdr3_nt: TGTGCCAGCAGCCTGGACAGGGTTGGCTACACCTTC

d_call: NA
cdr3_length: 15
v_call: TRBV6-5
j_call: TRBJ2-7
clone_size: NA
cdr3_aa: CASSYSRWNPYEQYF
cdr3_nt: TGTGCCAGCAGTTACTCGCGGTGGAACCCTTACGAGCAGTACTTC

d_call: NA
cdr3_length: 13
v_call: TRBV3-1/TRBV3-2
j_call: TRBJ2-1
clone_size: once
cdr3_aa: CASSRDRDNEQFF
cdr3_nt: TGTGCCAGCAGCCGCGACCGGGACAATGAGCAGTTCTTC

d_call: TRBD1
cdr3_length: 14
v_call: TRBV7-2
j_call: TRBJ2-3
clone_size: NA
cdr3_aa: CASSRSGGSDTQYF
cdr3_nt: TGTGCCAGCAGCAGATCAGGGGGTTCAGATACGCAGTATTTT

d_call: NA
cdr3_length: 11
v_call: TRBV20-1
j_call: TRBJ2-1
clone_size: NA
cdr3_aa: CSANTQTEQFF
cdr3_nt: TGCAGTGCAAATACACAGACTGAGCAGTTCTTC

d_call: NA
cdr3_length: 15
v_call: TRBV5-4
j_call: TRBJ2-3
clone_size: NA
cdr3_aa: CASSSRGAGRDTQYF
cdr3_nt: TGTGCCAGCAGCAGTCGGGGGGCCGGGAGAGATACGCAGTATTTT

d_call: NA
cdr3_length: 13
v_call: TRBV12-3/TRBV12-4
j_call: TRBJ2-2
clone_size: NA
cdr3_aa: CASRRTVTGELFF
cdr3_nt: TGTGCCAGCAGGAGGACAGTCACCGGGGAGCTGTTTTTT

d_call: NA
cdr3_length: 13
v_call: TRBV10-3
j_call: TRBJ1-5
clone_size: once
cdr3_aa: CAISESGGQPQHF
cdr3_nt: TGTGCCATCAGTGAGTCGGGGGGTCAGCCCCAGCATTTT

d_call: TRBD1
cdr3_length: 14
v_call: TRBV5-1
j_call: TRBJ2-4
clone_size: NA
cdr3_aa: CASSLDRGEDIQYF
cdr3_nt: TGCGCCAGCAGCTTGGACAGGGGTGAAGACATTCAGTACTTC

d_call: TRBD1
cdr3_length: 15
v_call: TRBV28
j_call: TRBJ1-2
clone_size: NA
cdr3_aa: CASSAGTGGNYGYTF
cdr3_nt: TGTGCCAGCAGTGCCGGGACAGGGGGCAACTATGGCTACACCTTC

d_call: NA
cdr3_length: 14
v_call: TRBV7-9
j_call: TRBJ2-7
clone_size: few
cdr3_aa: CASSLAAAQYEQYF
cdr3_nt: TGTGCCAGCAGCTTAGCCGCGGCCCAATACGAGCAGTACTTC

d_call: TRBD2
cdr3_length: 12
v_call: TRBV3-1/TRBV3-2
j_call: TRBJ2-1
clone_size: NA
cdr3_aa: CASSQGEGEQFF
cdr3_nt: TGTGCCAGCAGCCAAGGGGAGGGAGAGCAGTTCTTC

d_call: TRBD1
cdr3_length: 15
v_call: TRBV15
j_call: TRBJ2-4
clone_size: NA
cdr3_aa: CATSRGDRLKNIQYF
cdr3_nt: TGTGCCACCAGCAGAGGGGACAGATTGAAAAACATTCAGTACTTC

d_call: NA
cdr3_length: 19
v_call: TRBV28
j_call: TRBJ2-6
clone_size: NA
cdr3_aa: CASSSWGGYTLSGANVLTF
cdr3_nt: TGTGCCAGCAGTTCCTGGGGAGGTTATACACTCTCTGGGGCCAACGTCCTGACTTTC

d_call: NA
cdr3_length: 11
v_call: TRBV20-1
j_call: TRBJ2-7
clone_size: NA
cdr3_aa: CSAGSRDEQYF
cdr3_nt: TGCAGTGCGGGGTCGCGGGACGAGCAGTACTTC

d_call: NA
cdr3_length: 14
v_call: TRBV7-2
j_call: TRBJ2-5
clone_size: NA
cdr3_aa: CASSLAGRGETQYF
cdr3_nt: TGTGCCAGCAGCTTAGCCGGCAGAGGGGAGACCCAGTACTTC

d_call: NA
cdr3_length: 12
v_call: TRBV6-5
j_call: TRBJ2-7
clone_size: NA
cdr3_aa: CARRDITYEQYF
cdr3_nt: TGTGCCCGCCGGGACATTACCTACGAGCAGTACTTC

d_call: NA
cdr3_length: 14
v_call: TRBV5-1
j_call: TRBJ2-6
clone_size: NA
cdr3_aa: CASTPGSGANVLTF
cdr3_nt: TGCGCCAGCACCCCGGGGTCTGGGGCCAACGTCCTGACTTTC

d_call: TRBD2
cdr3_length: 13
v_call: TRBV24-1
j_call: TRBJ2-1
clone_size: NA
cdr3_aa: CATSEGLYNEQFF
cdr3_nt: TGTGCCACCAGTGAGGGACTATACAATGAGCAGTTCTTC

d_call: TRBD1
cdr3_length: 14
v_call: TRBV19
j_call: TRBJ1-5
clone_size: NA
cdr3_aa: CASRGTEFRQPQHF
cdr3_nt: TGTGCCAGTAGGGGGACAGAGTTCAGGCAGCCCCAGCATTTT

d_call: NA
cdr3_length: 12
v_call: TRBV11-2
j_call: TRBJ2-7
clone_size: NA
cdr3_aa: CASSPTVYEQYF
cdr3_nt: TGTGCCAGCAGTCCGACAGTCTACGAGCAGTACTTC

d_call: TRBD2
cdr3_length: 16
v_call: TRBV25-1
j_call: TRBJ2-1
clone_size: NA
cdr3_aa: CASSESGRAYRDEQFF
cdr3_nt: TGTGCCAGCAGTGAATCCGGGAGGGCGTATCGGGATGAGCAGTTCTTC

d_call: TRBD1
cdr3_length: 15
v_call: TRBV24-1
j_call: TRBJ1-1
clone_size: NA
cdr3_aa: CATRSGQGSHTEAFF
cdr3_nt: TGTGCCACCAGATCGGGACAGGGTTCACACACTGAAGCTTTCTTT

d_call: TRBD2
cdr3_length: 17
v_call: TRBV10-3
j_call: TRBJ2-3
clone_size: NA
cdr3_aa: CAIKERGLGLGADTQYF
cdr3_nt: TGTGCCATCAAAGAAAGGGGCCTGGGACTAGGGGCAGATACGCAGTATTTT

d_call: TRBD1
cdr3_length: 17
v_call: TRBV11-3
j_call: TRBJ2-1
clone_size: NA
cdr3_aa: CASSLWTGLSSYNEQFF
cdr3_nt: TGTGCCAGCAGCTTATGGACAGGCCTAAGCTCCTACAATGAGCAGTTCTTC

d_call: NA
cdr3_length: 13
v_call: TRBV2
j_call: TRBJ1-2
clone_size: NA
cdr3_aa: CASVLTVVAGYTF
cdr3_nt: TGTGCCAGCGTACTTACGGTAGTAGCAGGCTACACCTTC

d_call: TRBD2
cdr3_length: 14
v_call: TRBV3-1/TRBV3-2
j_call: TRBJ2-7
clone_size: NA
cdr3_aa: CASSLAGGTYEQYF
cdr3_nt: TGTGCCAGCAGCCTAGCGGGGGGAACCTACGAGCAGTACTTC

d_call: TRBD1
cdr3_length: 14
v_call: TRBV6-6
j_call: TRBJ1-5
clone_size: NA
cdr3_aa: CASSQQGAGQPQHF
cdr3_nt: TGTGCCAGCAGTCAACAGGGGGCAGGTCAGCCCCAGCATTTT

d_call: NA
cdr3_length: 14
v_call: TRBV28
j_call: TRBJ2-1
clone_size: NA
cdr3_aa: CASSLRRSLNEQFF
cdr3_nt: TGTGCCAGCAGTTTACGCCGGAGCTTAAATGAGCAGTTCTTC

d_call: NA
cdr3_length: 15
v_call: TRBV21-1
j_call: TRBJ2-1
clone_size: NA
cdr3_aa: CASSFLPGQDVEQFF
cdr3_nt: TGTGCCAGCAGCTTTCTACCGGGACAGGATGTTGAGCAGTTCTTC

d_call: TRBD1
cdr3_length: 16
v_call: TRBV5-5
j_call: TRBJ2-3
clone_size: NA
cdr3_aa: CASSLGGTGIADTQYF
cdr3_nt: TGTGCCAGCAGCTTGGGGGGGACAGGGATTGCAGATACGCAGTATTTT